The 30 T cell receptor beta chains given below trace back to one sample, sequenced in a study of blood T cell repertoires in COVID-19. Using immunoSEQ multiplex PCR, the repertoire was profiled, and TCRdb retains in-frame clones only, with some absent. The sample shows about 49,000 clones, 81% of them seen only once. The sequenced material came from peripheral blood. These receptors were obtained from a woman at least 80 years old with COVID-19, enrolled during active disease.

The chain combines TRBV15 with TRBJ2-5; no firm D call. Trimming took 0 bases from V and 3 from J, leaving 8 bases between them. Germline V gene sequence: CDR1 LNHNV, CDR2 YYDKDF (reference sequence). The CDR3 runs 14 residues. CDR3 loop: CATSRDRGEETQYF. The CDR3 nucleotides are TGTGCCACCAGCAGAGATCGAGGAGAAGAGACCCAGTACTTC.

The J gene is TRBJ2-1, the V gene TRBV2; maybe TRBD2 (5 bases). The V end lost 4 bases, the J end lost 6 bases, and 13 bases lay between the germline ends. Germline assignment: CDR1 SNHLY and CDR2 FYNNEI. CDR3 length: 14 residues. In nucleotides, the CDR3 is TGTGCCAGCAGTGGGCTAGCTGTATTCAATGAGCAGTTCTTC. Translation gives CASSGLAVFNEQFF.

The V gene is TRBV5-1, the J gene TRBJ2-1; perhaps TRBD1 as D (6 bases). The CDR3 extends over 16 amino acids. V was cut by 3 bases and J by 0 bases, with 13 bases left in between. Germline CDR1 SGHRS, CDR2 YFSETQ. This CDR3 reads CASSSWTVDSYNEQFF. The CDR3 DNA reads TGCGCCAGCAGCTCTTGGACAGTAGACTCCTACAATGAGCAGTTCTTC.

The chain is built from TRBV3-1 (or the pseudogene TRBV3-2) and TRBJ1-3, with no clear D. This CDR3 has 14 amino acids. Germline V gene lookup returns CDR1 LGHDT and CDR2 YNNKEL (reference sequence). V was pared by 2 bases and J by 0 bases, with 5 bases between. The CDR3 bases are TGTGCCAGCAGCCAAACTCACTCTGGAAACACCATATATTTT. Protein sequence: CASSQTHSGNTIYF.

V gene TRBV28 combines with J gene TRBJ1-2, with TRBD1 as a possible D gene (5 bases). The CDR3 loop spans 16 amino acids. Trimming cost V 5 bases and J 2 bases, with 18 bases left between them. The germline V gene has CDR1 MDHEN and CDR2 SYDVKM. CDR3 region: CASSPVSGRVNYGYTF. The DNA for the CDR3 is TGTGCCAGCAGTCCCGTTTCGGGCAGGGTAAACTATGGCTACACCTTC.

J is TRBJ1-2 and V is TRBV12-3 or TRBV12-4; TRBD1 matches at 9 bases. J gave up 9 bases and V 9 bases, and 11 bases lay outside the gene matches. The CDR3 length is 13 residues. The CDR3 region has the DNA TGTGCCAGTCTCCCGGCTGGACAGGGGCGCTACACCTTC. Its translation is CASLPAGQGRYTF.

This clone appeared a single time. This rearrangement joins TRBV25-1 to TRBJ1-5, with D perhaps TRBD1 (5 bases). The CDR3 consists of 14 residues. Germline V gene data show CDR1 as MGHDK and CDR2 as SYGVNS. Trimming removed 3 bases at V and 1 base at J, with 7 bases between. The DNA of the CDR3 is TGTGCCAGCAGTGACAGACAGAGCAATCAGCCCCAGCATTTT. This translates into CASSDRQSNQPQHF.

The rearrangement uses TRBV20-1 and TRBJ2-1; TRBD2 matches 12 bases. Germline CDR1 and CDR2: DFQATT and SNEGSKA (reference sequence). Trimming took 3 bases from V and 2 from J; bases not matched to a gene: 5. The CDR3 length is 16 residues. CDR3 sequence (DNA): TGCAGTGCTAGTCGGCTAGCGGGAGGGCCCTACAATGAGCAGTTCTTC. The encoded protein is CSASRLAGGPYNEQFF.

The gene calls are TRBV21-1 and TRBJ2-7; TRBD1, as called in the table, went unchecked against the DNA. TRBV21-1 is labeled a pseudogene. The CDR3 is 18 amino acids. The CDR3 spells CASSKKKTQGQGNDEQYF. DNA of the CDR3: TGTGCCAGCAGCAAAAAAAAGACGCAGGGACAGGGGAACGACGAGCAGTACTTC.

This sequence joins TRBV7-2 and TRBJ2-3, with D hard to call. From germline, CDR1 is SGHTA and CDR2 FQGNSA. The CDR3 covers 13 residues. Trimming pared 4 bases from V and 1 base from J, leaving 6 bases between. The CDR3 bases are TGTGCCAGCAGCTCGACTCGCACAGATACGCAGTATTTT. This sequence encodes CASSSTRTDTQYF.

The CDR3 loop reads CASSASGTLSYNEQFF. DNA for the CDR3: TGTGCCAGTAGTGCTAGCGGGACGCTCTCCTACAATGAGCAGTTCTTC. The chain recombines TRBV19 with TRBJ2-1, with 9 positions matching TRBD2. In germline, CDR1 is LNHDA, CDR2 SQIVND (reference sequence). V gave up 5 bases and J gave up 0 bases; unmatched junction bases: 5. The CDR3 extends over 16 amino acids.

This CDR3 reads CAISESGEQFF. DNA for the CDR3: TGTGCCATCAGTGAGTCGGGCGAGCAGTTCTTC. The V and J genes are TRBV10-3 and TRBJ2-1; unclear D gene. This CDR3 has 11 residues. CDR1 is ENHRY, CDR2 SYGVKD, per germline. Deletions cut 0 bases from V and 10 bases from J, with 4 bases between.

This clone is a singleton in its sample. V usage is TRBV29-1 and J usage is TRBJ2-4, with 7 bases fitting TRBD2. With 0 bases clipped from V and 1 base from J, the junction kept 3 bases outside the gene matches. This CDR3 is 15 amino acids long. Germline-derived CDR1 and CDR2 are SQVTM and ANQGSEA. CDR3: CSVEDRRGAKNIQYF. CDR3 sequence (DNA): TGCAGCGTTGAAGATCGGCGGGGGGCCAAAAACATTCAGTACTTC.

The gene calls are TRBV5-1 and TRBJ1-5; possible D gene TRBD1, 6 bases. Trimming took off 4 bases at V and 2 bases at J, with 10 bases between the two ends. The CDR3 is 14 amino acids. Germline V gene data show CDR1 as SGHRS and CDR2 as YFSETQ. Here the CDR3 reads CASSQGGGNQPQHF. In nucleotides, the CDR3 is TGCGCCAGCAGCCAAGGGGGAGGCAATCAGCCCCAGCATTTT. Using reference TRBV5-1 and TRBJ1-5 for the parts outside the CDR3, the full variable domain is KAGVTQTPRYLIKTRGQQVTLSCSPISGHRSVSWYQQTPGQGLQFLFEYFSETQRNKGNFPGRFSGRQFSNSRSEMNVSTLELGDSALYLCASSQGGGNQPQHFGDGTRLSIL.

This clone was found a few times. The rearrangement links TRBV18 to TRBJ2-1; the D gene is possibly TRBD2 (6 bases). V was pared by 5 bases and J by 0 bases, with 11 bases between. The CDR3 is 15 amino acids. CDR1 and CDR2 (germline): KGHSH, LQKENI. The CDR3 sequence: CASSSTSGSYNEQFF. The DNA for the CDR3 is TGTGCCAGCTCATCGACTAGTGGCTCCTACAATGAGCAGTTCTTC.

The rearrangement links TRBV10-1 to TRBJ2-1; TRBD2 matches at 7 bases. The CDR3 consists of 15 residues. Germline CDR1 and CDR2: WNHNN and SYGVQD (reference sequence). V was clipped by 3 bases and J by 8 bases; unmatched bases: 10. CDR3 sequence: CASSEKTSLTDEQFF. The CDR3 DNA follows: TGCGCCAGCAGTGAAAAGACTAGCCTCACGGATGAGCAGTTCTTC.

The rearrangement links TRBV7-9 to TRBJ1-1; no definite D call. Germline V gene lookup returns CDR1 SEHNR and CDR2 FQNEAQ (reference sequence). The ends were cut back, 4 bases at V and 1 base at J, with 16 bases in the middle. The CDR3 is made up of 16 amino acids. The CDR3 loop reads CASSSLPVTKNTEAFF. The CDR3 coding sequence is TGTGCCAGCAGCTCCCTCCCGGTGACAAAGAACACTGAAGCTTTCTTT.

This clone has a single count. This chain connects TRBV10-3 to TRBJ1-1; D not certain. V dropped 10 bases and J dropped 0 bases, with 15 bases sitting between them. This CDR3 has 14 residues. CDR1 ENHRY and CDR2 SYGVKD come from the germline V gene. Written as DNA, the CDR3 is TGTGCCACCGAGGGCGTGGGAGTGAACACTGAAGCTTTCTTT. The encoded protein is CATEGVGVNTEAFF.

This clone was observed a handful of times. The chain recombines TRBV5-4 with TRBJ2-5; 12 nucleotides match TRBD1. The J segment lost 1 base and the V segment lost 4 bases, leaving 5 bases of the junction unmatched. Germline loops: CDR1 SGHNT, CDR2 YYREEE (reference sequence). The CDR3 length is 16 residues. The CDR3 coding sequence is TGTGCCAGCAGCCTAGGGACAGGGGGCCTCCAAGAGACCCAGTACTTC. The encoded protein is CASSLGTGGLQETQYF.

The chain links TRBV19 to TRBJ2-5; D gene uncertain. The CDR3 loop spans 13 amino acids. Between the trimmed V and J ends, which lost 3 bases and 4 bases, there was a span of 9 bases. Germline CDR1 LNHDA, CDR2 SQIVND (reference sequence). The CDR3 DNA sequence: TGTGCCAGTAGTATCGGTTCGCGAGAGACCCAGTACTTC. Translation: CASSIGSRETQYF.

Concerning this clone: One end of the junction varies from germline; a read error may be responsible. The chain is built from TRBV24-1 and TRBJ2-5; 8 bases are shared with TRBD1. Germline lookup yields CDR1 KGHDR and CDR2 SFDVKD. CDR3 length: 15 residues. The CDR3: CATSGRQGFQEAQYF. DNA for the CDR3: TGTGCCACCAGCGGTCGACAGGGGTTTCAAGAGGCCCAGTACTTC.

The V call is TRBV6-1, the J call TRBJ2-3; weak D call: TRBD2 (5 bases). The V end lost 6 bases, the J end lost 0 bases, and 13 bases lay between the germline ends. The CDR3 is made up of 15 amino acids. Germline V gene lookup returns CDR1 MNHNS and CDR2 SASEGT. The CDR3, as DNA: TGTGCCAGCAGCGGGGTCGCCCTTAGCACAGATACGCAGTATTTT. Its protein product is CASSGVALSTDTQYF.

The J gene is TRBJ2-7, the V gene TRBV28; 12 bases align to TRBD2. The V and J ends lost 6 bases and 5 bases, in that order; junction bases with no gene match: 5. The CDR3 loop spans 14 amino acids. Germline V gene data show CDR1 as MDHEN and CDR2 as SYDVKM. CDR3 nucleotide sequence: TGTGCCAGCAGATTGACTAGCGGGAGCCACGAGCAGTACTTC. Translation gives CASRLTSGSHEQYF.

In this sample, this clone turned up a few times. The J gene is TRBJ1-2, the V gene TRBV15; 8 bases line up with TRBD1. CDR1 is LNHNV and CDR2 is YYDKDF in the germline V gene (reference sequence). The CDR3 totals 15 residues. J lost 8 bases, V lost 3 bases, and 11 bases had no gene match. The DNA of the CDR3 is TGTGCCACCAGCAGTGATTCTCCAGGGGGCTTCGGCTACACCTTC. This gives the protein CATSSDSPGGFGYTF.

The V gene is TRBV7-3, the J gene TRBJ2-1; TRBD2 matches 8 bases. This CDR3 spans 16 amino acids. Trimming at V came to 5 bases and at J to 4 bases, leaving 10 bases not matched to a gene. Germline lookup yields CDR1 SGHTA and CDR2 FQGTGA. The CDR3 nucleotides are TGTGCCAGCAGCCCGAATCTGGCGGGAGGTTACAATGAGCAGTTCTTC. Translated: CASSPNLAGGYNEQFF.

The chain joins TRBV18 to TRBJ1-1; D is uncertain. V shed 8 bases and J shed 9 bases, with 19 bases lying between them. Germline CDR1 and CDR2: KGHSH and LQKENI. CDR3 length: 13 amino acids. This CDR3 reads CASLEARNHKAFF. The DNA for the CDR3 is TGTGCCAGCCTCGAGGCCAGAAATCATAAAGCTTTCTTT.

The CDR3, as DNA: TGTGCCAGCTCGTGGGACAGCCCTGGGTACACCTTC. Amino acids: CASSWDSPGYTF. The chain recombines TRBV18 with TRBJ1-2; 7 bases align to TRBD1. CDR3 length: 12 residues. After removal of 6 bases from V and 11 bases from J, the junction contained 9 bases not matched to a gene. Per germline, CDR1 KGHSH and CDR2 LQKENI.

V gene TRBV5-4 combines with J gene TRBJ2-2, with 11 bases fitting TRBD2. J lost 0 bases, V lost 5 bases, and 6 bases had no gene match. This CDR3 comprises 17 residues. Germline CDR1 is SGHNT and CDR2 is YYREEE (reference sequence). Written as DNA, the CDR3 is TGTGCCAGCAGTCTTAATAGCGGGAGGGCGAACACCGGGGAGCTGTTTTTT. It translates to CASSLNSGRANTGELFF.

The chain has TRBV3-1 (or the pseudogene TRBV3-2) and TRBJ1-1; 7 bases fit TRBD1. CDR1 and CDR2 (germline): LGHDT, YNNKEL (reference sequence). V shed 6 bases and J 10 bases; nucleotides not matched to a gene: 8. CDR3 length equals 12 residues. CDR3 nucleotides: TGTGCCAGCAGGCCCGCAGGGGGGAGAGCTTTCTTT. Translating it yields CASRPAGGRAFF.

The chain links TRBV24-1 to TRBJ2-1; no clear D gene. Germline loops: CDR1 KGHDR, CDR2 SFDVKD. The germline V and J ends were trimmed by 0 bases and 12 bases, with 8 bases remaining between them. The CDR3 contains 12 residues. In DNA, the CDR3 is TGTGCCACCAGTGATTTGGTGGGCAGGCAGTTCTTC. Protein product: CATSDLVGRQFF.